This TCR beta chain was sequenced for a study of regulatory T cells in long-lasting Graves disease (dated by TCRdb to the early 2020s). In the study overall: Patients with newly diagnosed Graves' disease had been on antithyroid drugs for under 3 months. A total of roughly 35 samples underwent TCR sequencing: about 13 from persistent and roughly 20 from newly diagnosed Graves' disease patients. The study took place in China and was registered as a clinical trial. Persistent Graves' disease patients were compared with newly diagnosed Graves' disease patients by peripheral blood TCR sequencing and RNA sequencing.

Library preparation was by multiplex PCR. Sequencing relied on an Illumina HiSeq 4000. CDR3 regions were amplified by Arm-PCR with iRepertoire HTBI primers to construct TCR beta libraries. Before sequencing, the PCR products went through gel purification. The authors' analysis ran thus. Gene usage analysis of CDR3 amino acid clonotypes used the approximately 56 TRBV and 14 TRBJ segments found across samples. COPE and FqMerger were used to merge filtered high-quality paired reads into contigs. BLAST was used to align contigs to IMGT TRBV, TRBD and TRBJ reference genes, and CDR3 was defined according to IMGT. Clonotypes above 0.1% frequency were classified as highly expanded clones. Repertoire diversity was measured by Shannon entropy, and V-J evenness by the Gini coefficient. Public clonotypes were defined as clonotypes shared by more than one individual. TCRdb's own reprocessing of the public reads used fastp at Q25 and MiXCR and kept productive beta chains. All rows with the same CDR3 protein become a single entry with the most common DNA and genes. These V and J calls are TCRdb output, not the study's own analysis. The table for this sample lists around 450,000 distinct CDR3 sequences; under 15% of them were counted only once. The ten top clones hold 16% of the sample.

The time point label here, explained by the study, means: newly diagnosed GD, antithyroid drugs for less than 3 months. RNA was extracted from PBMCs in TRIzol for both TCR sequencing and RNA sequencing. The diagnosis of Graves' disease followed American Thyroid Association guidelines. Recruitment of patients was carried out at an endocrinology department in Xi'an, China. Each patient gave about 9.1 milliliters of peripheral blood, collected in an EDTA anticoagulant tube. PBMCs were isolated by Ficoll Paque Plus density gradient separation without further T cell sorting. An Agilent 2100 Bioanalyzer and agarose gel were used to check RNA quality, while a NanoDrop 2000 measured RNA concentration. V and J are trimmed by 4 bases and 5 bases, and the gene matches miss 17 bases of the junction. The CDR3 has 19 amino acids, counting the end cysteine and phenylalanine. The kept DNA is CDR3 alone, 57 bases in frame from the first base. Sequences SGHDN (CDR1) and FVKESK (CDR2) are obtained from the germline V gene.

About this clonotype: The clone's antigen remains unknown. No much larger clone is present one base from it, and per-base qualities are unavailable.

The paper's findings and limits, for the study overall: Only peripheral blood was studied, because thyroid tissue, the primary lesion, was inaccessible. Preferential use of TRBV28, TRBJ1-2 and TRBJ2-5 was observed in persistent disease, whereas TRBV20-1 and TRBJ2-1 were favored in newly diagnosed disease. Sequencing and analysis were limited to the TCR beta chain. Patients with persistent disease shared more public clonotypes (around 2,500) than newly diagnosed patients did (nearly 1,000). Persistent Graves' disease patients showed lower TCR Shannon entropy and fewer highly expanded clones than newly diagnosed patients, suggesting clonal expansion. The authors noted that the small sample size was a limitation that may lower accuracy.

The same sample was also studied in work on T cells in Graves' hyperthyroidism and ophthalmopathy. The second study's authors report: A patient counted as having stable Graves' hyperthyroidism if no progression to ophthalmopathy occurred over 18 months of follow-up. Hyperthyroidism patients were newly diagnosed, had a disease duration of under 2 months, and were aged 18 to 65 years. The study excluded patients with uncontrolled infections, other autoimmune diseases, pregnancy or lactation. Diagnoses were based on clinical symptoms, serum thyroxine and TRAb, thyroid ultrasound and orbital computed tomography. The TCR CDR3 was subjected to a first round of RT-PCR using the HTBI primer set and the Qiagen OneStep RT-PCR kit. Most expanded thyroid clonotypes (frequency above 0.001) were also found in blood, which suggests that blood repertoires may mirror thyroid immune responses. In cross-validation, a model built on a 13 V-J signature told ophthalmopathy apart from stable hyperthyroidism with 85% to 90% sensitivity and roughly 81% specificity, and in testing the same model reached 80%/75%. In validation, progression to ophthalmopathy was predicted by the model with 70.59% sensitivity and under 85% specificity, a median of 6.5 months before onset. A discovery cohort of approximately 97 patients, about 40 with Graves' ophthalmopathy and more than 55 with stable Graves' hyperthyroidism, was used to find distinguishing TCR V-J signatures. Prospective prediction of ophthalmopathy was tested in an independent validation cohort of fewer than 20 hyperthyroidism patients and 17 patients who later progressed to ophthalmopathy. The 100 discovery patients were divided at random into training and test sets in a 7:3 ratio. The study also compared thyroid tissue and blood T-cell repertoires from five or six Graves' hyperthyroidism patients. Following sampling, methimazole starting at 30 mg daily was given to hyperthyroidism patients, and high-dose intravenous methylprednisolone was given to ophthalmopathy patients. The libraries were constructed in a second round of multiplex PCR and then size-selected and purified. Paired-end sequencing of the libraries was performed with 100 bp reads on an Illumina HiSeq2000. SOAPnuke was used to process the raw data, throwing out any read that contained adapters or uncalled bases, had a mean Phred below 15, or lacked an exact constant-primer or identifier match. COPE v1.2.5 was used to merge high-quality paired reads, and clonotypes were defined as unique nucleotide sequences. Clonotypes were aligned to IMGT TRBV, TRBD and TRBJ reference segments using MiTCR v1.1. Analysis was restricted to V-J combinations with a frequency above 0.0001, which covered roughly 99% of repertoires. The TCS score was defined as the ratio of F50 (clonal expansion) to E x V (chaos), calculated using BLOSUM62-based TCRdist between CDR3 peptides within each V-J. Welch's t-statistics and random forest reduced around 520 V-J features to some 14, which were used in a naive Bayes classifier (R e1071). No statistical method was used to set the sample size in advance, and investigators knew the group allocation. The paper describes TCR Vbeta CDR3 sequencing of 135 peripheral blood samples, made up of roughly 40 ophthalmopathy patients, some 76 hyperthyroidism patients and roughly 17 progressor patients.

The V gene is TRBV14 and the J gene is TRBJ2-5, with 12 bases matching TRBD2. This TCR derives from a woman aged 30 to 39 with Graves disease. Donor details come from another sample of the same person, matched by shared clones. The input for sequencing was peripheral blood mononuclear cells (PBMCs), taken at new diagnosis, from a patient treated with antithyroid drugs. The CDR3: CASSPHPLAGGRVGETQYF. DNA sequence: TGTGCCAGCAGCCCCCATCCACTAGCGGGAGGAAGGGTCGGGGAGACCCAGTACTTC.